This TCR beta chain appears in the sequencing data of a study of T-cell reconstitution after alpha-beta-depleted transplantation in children. Whole-study results and caveats: From newly produced T cells came most of the T-cell counts and diversity one year after transplant. Certain patients had high TCRbeta diversity at day 60, and it came from recipient T cells and thymic progenitors that survived. About two months after transplant, alpha-beta T cells reportedly came from several hundred expanded graft clones.

The TCRbeta library was prepared with unique molecular identifiers. TCRdb fed the PCR reads into MiXCR, producing one record per CDR3 protein. The table has 500,000 or so distinct CDR3 sequences, 9.5% to 12% seen once; the top ten hold 11% to 15%. On this clonotype: Its cognate antigen is unknown.

This TCR was recovered from a female patient between 2 and 10 years old who had a stem cell transplant for aplastic anemia, so the T cells may come from the graft donor. The starting material was PBMCs, mostly from graft donor cells, obtained 180 days after TCRalphabeta/CD19-depleted stem cell transplant.

CDR3 protein: CASSQTQNTIYF. The CDR3 nucleotides are TGTGCCAGCAGCCAAACACAGAACACCATATATTTT. The genes are TRBV3-1 and TRBJ1-3; D remains unclear. Trimming cost V 2 bases and J 7 bases, with 6 bases left between them. The CDR3 length is 12 residues. Germline CDR1 LGHDT, CDR2 YNNKEL (reference sequence).